The 16 T cell receptor beta chains listed next were all sequenced from one sample in a study of T cells after yellow fever vaccination. TCRdb reanalysed the 5' RACE reads using MiXCR and keeps one entry per CDR3 protein. The table lists about 300,000 distinct CDR3 sequences, 3% to 4.5% of them singletons. Sequencing was performed on PBMCs, taken 5 days after the yellow fever booster vaccination. Receptor source: a man between 18 and 35 years old who received the YFV17D yellow fever vaccine.

In this sample, this clonotype turned up once. This chain links TRBV12-3 or TRBV12-4 with TRBJ2-3; D not resolved. The CDR3 is made up of 12 amino acids. V lost 8 bases, J lost 6 bases, and 12 bases lay in between. The CDR3 reads CASQSPYDTQYF. CDR3 nucleotide sequence: TGTGCCAGCCAATCCCCATATGATACGCAGTATTTT.

This clonotype has a count of ten or more. The V and J genes are TRBV5-1 and TRBJ1-5; D gene ambiguous. Trimming left V 1 base short and J 2 bases short, with 4 bases between. The CDR3 covers 13 residues. CDR1 and CDR2 (germline): SGHRS, YFSETQ. For the CDR3, the DNA is TGCGCCAGCAGCTTGTTCGGCAATCAGCCCCAGCATTTT. This translates into CASSLFGNQPQHF.

The chain's CDR3 is CASSSPIGGSYNSPLHF. In DNA form, the CDR3 reads TGTGCCAGCAGCTCACCCATCGGGGGAAGTTATAATTCACCCCTCCACTTT. This rearrangement joins TRBV7-2 to TRBJ1-6; D possibly corresponds to TRBD1 (5 bases). Germline loops: CDR1 SGHTA, CDR2 FQGNSA. The CDR3 contains 17 residues. Trimming stripped 4 bases from V and 4 bases from J, with 17 bases between.

The V and J genes are TRBV5-1 and TRBJ2-7; TRBD1 agrees at 8 bases. CDR3 length: 15 residues. CDR1 is SGHRS, CDR2 YFSETQ, per germline. With V trimmed by 0 bases and J by 4 bases, 6 bases remained unmatched. This CDR3 reads CASSLEQGDRYEQYF. CDR3 nucleotide sequence: TGCGCCAGCAGCTTGGAACAGGGGGATCGGTACGAGCAGTACTTC.

This clonotype was observed a handful of times. The V call is TRBV15, the J call TRBJ2-1, with D tentatively TRBD1 or TRBD2 (5 bases each). Trimming shortened V by 4 bases and J by 4 bases, and 17 bases separated the two germline ends. CDR3 size: 16 residues. Germline V gene data show CDR1 as LNHNV and CDR2 as YYDKDF (reference sequence). The CDR3 bases are TGTGCCACCAGCACCTATGTCAGGGACGGGTACAATGAGCAGTTCTTC. Residues: CATSTYVRDGYNEQFF.

The chain links TRBV5-6 to TRBJ2-1; D gene uncertain. The CDR3 length is 16 residues. Germline V gives CDR1 SGHDT, CDR2 YYEEEE. Trimming stripped 0 bases from V and 2 bases from J, with 12 bases between. The CDR3 DNA follows: TGTGCCAGCAGCTTGGGCCAGGTGGCAACCTACAATGAGCAGTTCTTC. It codes for CASSLGQVATYNEQFF.

The table lists this clonotype with many counts. The rearrangement links TRBV29-1 to TRBJ1-2, with D possibly being TRBD1 (5 bases). The germline gives CDR1 SQVTM, CDR2 ANQGSEA. There are 14 residues in the CDR3. The V and J ends lost 4 bases and 5 bases respectively, with 17 bases between them. Here the CDR3 reads CSVGDDGGLYGYTF. The CDR3 nucleotides read TGCAGCGTTGGTGATGACGGGGGTCTTTATGGCTACACCTTC.

This clonotype was counted ten times or more. J is TRBJ2-5 and V is TRBV5-1; D may be TRBD1 or TRBD2 (5 bases each). This CDR3 region has 14 residues. Trimming removed 7 bases from V and 1 base from J, with 14 bases in between. Looked up from germline, CDR1 is SGHRS and CDR2 is YFSETQ. DNA of the CDR3: TGCGCCAGCCTCAAGGGACCAAGCCAAGAGACCCAGTACTTC. Protein product: CASLKGPSQETQYF.

J is TRBJ1-1 and V is TRBV7-9; D is unclear. Germline V lookup: CDR1 SEHNR, CDR2 FQNEAQ (reference sequence). CDR3 length equals 15 residues. The V end lost 5 bases, the J end lost 4 bases, and 17 bases lay between the germline ends. The CDR3 DNA reads as TGTGCCAGCAGCCAATTTACCCACTTAGGCACTGAAGCTTTCTTT. Translated, it gives CASSQFTHLGTEAFF.

The J gene is TRBJ1-1, the V gene TRBV4-3; perhaps TRBD1 as D (5 bases). The V gene lost 0 bases and the J gene lost 4 bases, with 15 bases spanning the gap. The CDR3 totals 16 residues. The V gene's germline CDR1 is LGHNA and CDR2 YSLEER. The CDR3 DNA is TGCGCCAGCAGCCAAGATCCGGGGCACCGGGTCACTGAAGCTTTCTTT. This translates into CASSQDPGHRVTEAFF.

The rearrangement joins TRBV6-5 to TRBJ1-1; D call uncertain. V lost 6 bases and J lost 1, with 9 bases in between. The CDR3 is 13 amino acids. Germline loops: CDR1 MNHEY, CDR2 SVGAGI. In DNA, the CDR3 is TGTGCCAGCAGAAGATATGAGAACACTGAAGCTTTCTTT. Its translation: CASRRYENTEAFF.

The chain combines TRBV7-9 with TRBJ2-3, with 7 bases identical to TRBD2. The CDR3 contains 15 residues. CDR1 is SEHNR and CDR2 is FQNEAQ in the germline V gene (reference sequence). The V and J ends lost 7 bases and 2 bases, in that order; junction bases with no gene match: 9. The CDR3 loop is CASTSHRGVTDTQYF. The CDR3 nucleotides read TGTGCCAGCACCAGCCATCGGGGGGTCACAGATACGCAGTATTTT.

The chain carries TRBV7-2 and TRBJ1-6; unclear D gene. This CDR3 is 15 amino acids long. V was pared by 4 bases and J by 10 bases, with 17 bases between. Germline loops: CDR1 SGHTA, CDR2 FQGNSA. The CDR3 nucleotides are TGTGCCAGCAGCTCAGAGAGGACTGGTGGATCACCCCTCCACTTT. Encoded protein: CASSSERTGGSPLHF.

The sample holds a few counts of this clonotype. The chain combines TRBV3-1 with TRBJ1-1; 9 nucleotides match TRBD1. This CDR3 is built from 14 residues. V trimming: 10 bases; J trimming: 0 bases; junction bases outside the gene matches: 6. Germline CDR1 and CDR2: LGHDT and YNNKEL (reference sequence). CDR3 residues: CATSTGGLNTEAFF. In DNA form, the CDR3 reads TGTGCCACCTCGACAGGGGGTCTGAACACTGAAGCTTTCTTT. Looking up the rest from reference TRBV3-1 and TRBJ1-1 gives the full variable domain: DTAVSQTPKYLVTQMGNDKSIKCEQNLGHDTMYWYKQDSKKFLKIMFSYNNKELIINETVPNRFSPKSPDKAHLNLHINSLELGDSAVYFCATSTGGLNTEAFFGQGTRLTVV.

This rearrangement joins TRBV6-5 to TRBJ1-3; possibly TRBD1 for D (5 bases). This CDR3 comprises 16 residues. The V and J ends lost 5 bases and 0 bases respectively, with 14 bases between them. From germline, CDR1 is MNHEY and CDR2 SVGAGI. For the CDR3, the DNA is TGTGCCAGCAGTCGGGTCGGGGCCGACTCTGGAAACACCATATATTTT. Its translation: CASSRVGADSGNTIYF.

This clonotype showed up many times. J is TRBJ2-2 and V is TRBV5-1; maybe TRBD2 (5 bases). This CDR3 contains 14 residues. Germline-derived CDR1 and CDR2 are SGHRS and YFSETQ. V was trimmed by 4 bases and J by 4 bases, leaving 11 bases between them. The CDR3 coding sequence is TGCGCCAGCAGCCATACGGGGTTCACCGGGGAGCTGTTTTTT. This gives the protein CASSHTGFTGELFF.